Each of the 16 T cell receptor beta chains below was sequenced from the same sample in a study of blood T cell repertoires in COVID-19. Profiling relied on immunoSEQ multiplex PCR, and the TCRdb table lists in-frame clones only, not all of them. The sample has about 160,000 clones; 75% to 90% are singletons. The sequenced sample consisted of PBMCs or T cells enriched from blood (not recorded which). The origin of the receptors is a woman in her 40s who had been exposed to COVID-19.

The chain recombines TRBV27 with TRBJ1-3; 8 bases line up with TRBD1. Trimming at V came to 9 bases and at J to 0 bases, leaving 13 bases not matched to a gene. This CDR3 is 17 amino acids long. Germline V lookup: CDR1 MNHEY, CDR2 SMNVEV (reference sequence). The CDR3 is CARIFPRTGSSGNTIYF. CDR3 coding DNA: TGTGCCAGAATCTTTCCTCGGACAGGGTCCTCTGGAAACACCATATATTTT.

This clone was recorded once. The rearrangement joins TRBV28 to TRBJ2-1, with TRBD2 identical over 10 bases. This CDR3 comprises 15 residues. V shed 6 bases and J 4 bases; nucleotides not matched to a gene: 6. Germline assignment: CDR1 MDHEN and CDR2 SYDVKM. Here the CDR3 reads CASRIASGSYNEQFF. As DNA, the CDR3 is TGTGCCAGCAGGATCGCTAGCGGGAGTTACAATGAGCAGTTCTTC.

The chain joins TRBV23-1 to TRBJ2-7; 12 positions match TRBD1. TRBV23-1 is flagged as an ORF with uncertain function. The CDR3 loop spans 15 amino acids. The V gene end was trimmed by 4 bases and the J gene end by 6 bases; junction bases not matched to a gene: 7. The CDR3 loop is CASSPPGQGAGEQYF. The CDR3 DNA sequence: TGCGCCAGCAGTCCCCCGGGACAGGGGGCTGGCGAGCAGTACTTC.

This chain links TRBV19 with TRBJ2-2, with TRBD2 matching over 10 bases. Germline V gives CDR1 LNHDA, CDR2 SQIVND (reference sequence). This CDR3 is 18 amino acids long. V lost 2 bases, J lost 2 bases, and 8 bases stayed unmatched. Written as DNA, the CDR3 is TGTGCCAGTAGTATAACCCCGGGACTAGCGTTTAACACCGGGGAGCTGTTTTTT. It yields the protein CASSITPGLAFNTGELFF.

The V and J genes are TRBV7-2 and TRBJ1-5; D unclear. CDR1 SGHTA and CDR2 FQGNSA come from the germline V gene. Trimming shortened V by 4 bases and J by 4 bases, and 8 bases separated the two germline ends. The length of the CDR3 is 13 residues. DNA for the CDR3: TGTGCCAGCAGCTCGGAGATAAATCAGCCCCAGCATTTT. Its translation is CASSSEINQPQHF.

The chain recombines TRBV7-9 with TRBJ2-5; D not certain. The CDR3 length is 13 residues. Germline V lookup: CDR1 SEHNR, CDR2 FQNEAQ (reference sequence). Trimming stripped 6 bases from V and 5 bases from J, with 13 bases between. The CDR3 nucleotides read TGTGCCAGCAGGTCCTTCATCTATGAGACCCAGTACTTC. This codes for CASRSFIYETQYF.

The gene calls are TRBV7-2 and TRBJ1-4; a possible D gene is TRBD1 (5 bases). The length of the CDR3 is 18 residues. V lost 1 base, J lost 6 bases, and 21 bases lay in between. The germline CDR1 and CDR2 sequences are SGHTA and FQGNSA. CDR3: CASSLVSWGPRAHEKLFF. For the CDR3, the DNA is TGTGCCAGCAGCTTAGTGTCGTGGGGCCCTCGAGCCCATGAAAAACTGTTTTTT.

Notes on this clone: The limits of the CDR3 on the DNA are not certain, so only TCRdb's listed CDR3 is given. CDR3 amino acids: CASSTSAAGGLDTQYF. The chain is built from TRBV19 and TRBJ2-3; the table's TRBD2 call for D was not verified on the DNA. The CDR3 has 16 amino acids, counting both end residues. Germline CDR1 LNHDA, CDR2 SQIVND (reference sequence).

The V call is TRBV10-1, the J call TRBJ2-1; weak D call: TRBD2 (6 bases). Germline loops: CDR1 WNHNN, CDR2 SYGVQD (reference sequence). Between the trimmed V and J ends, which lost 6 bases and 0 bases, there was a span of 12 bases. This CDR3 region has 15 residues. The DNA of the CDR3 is TGCGCCAGCAGCCGGGACTCGAGCTCCTACAATGAGCAGTTCTTC. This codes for CASSRDSSSYNEQFF.

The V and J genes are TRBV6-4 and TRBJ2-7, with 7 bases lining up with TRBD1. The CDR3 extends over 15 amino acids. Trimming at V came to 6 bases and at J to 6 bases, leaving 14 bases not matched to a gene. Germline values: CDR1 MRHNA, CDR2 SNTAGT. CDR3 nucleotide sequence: TGTGCCAGCAGCGAGACGGGACAGAGGACGAGCGAGCAGTACTTC. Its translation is CASSETGQRTSEQYF.

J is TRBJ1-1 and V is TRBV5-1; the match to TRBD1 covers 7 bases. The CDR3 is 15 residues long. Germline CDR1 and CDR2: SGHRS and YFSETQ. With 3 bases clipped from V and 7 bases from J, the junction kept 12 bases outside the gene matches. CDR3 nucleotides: TGCGCCAGCAGCTCGCCCGACAGGGAAGGGAGTGAAGCTTTCTTT. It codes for CASSSPDREGSEAFF. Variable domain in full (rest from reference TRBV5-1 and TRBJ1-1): KAGVTQTPRYLIKTRGQQVTLSCSPISGHRSVSWYQQTPGQGLQFLFEYFSETQRNKGNFPGRFSGRQFSNSRSEMNVSTLELGDSALYLCASSSPDREGSEAFFGQGTRLTVV.

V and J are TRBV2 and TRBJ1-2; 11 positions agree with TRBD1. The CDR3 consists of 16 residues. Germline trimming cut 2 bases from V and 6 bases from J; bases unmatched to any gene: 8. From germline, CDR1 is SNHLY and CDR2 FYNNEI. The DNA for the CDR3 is TGTGCCAGCAGTGAATCGGGGACAGGGGGAATTAATGGCTACACCTTC. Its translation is CASSESGTGGINGYTF.

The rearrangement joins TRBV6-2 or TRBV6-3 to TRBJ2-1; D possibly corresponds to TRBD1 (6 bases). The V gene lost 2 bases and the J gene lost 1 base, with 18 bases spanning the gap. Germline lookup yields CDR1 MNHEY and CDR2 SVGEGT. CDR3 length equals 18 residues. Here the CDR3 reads CASSYTSPRGWSYNEQFF. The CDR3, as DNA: TGTGCCAGCAGTTACACTTCACCCAGGGGATGGTCCTACAATGAGCAGTTCTTC.

CDR3 in DNA: TGCGCCAGTTCCCCATACCCAGAAATCTCTGGGGCCAACGTCCTGACTTTC. This codes for CASSPYPEISGANVLTF. The rearrangement uses TRBV5-1 and TRBJ2-6; no firm D call. CDR1 is SGHRS, CDR2 YFSETQ, per germline. CDR3 length: 17 residues. The V end lost 8 bases, the J end lost 0 bases, and 18 bases lay between the germline ends.

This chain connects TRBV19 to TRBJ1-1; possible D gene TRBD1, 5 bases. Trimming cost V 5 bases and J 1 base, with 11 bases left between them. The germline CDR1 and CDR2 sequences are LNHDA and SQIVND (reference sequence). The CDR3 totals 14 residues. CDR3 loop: CASSSLDRNTEAFF. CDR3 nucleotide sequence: TGTGCCAGTAGTTCCTTAGACAGGAACACTGAAGCTTTCTTT.

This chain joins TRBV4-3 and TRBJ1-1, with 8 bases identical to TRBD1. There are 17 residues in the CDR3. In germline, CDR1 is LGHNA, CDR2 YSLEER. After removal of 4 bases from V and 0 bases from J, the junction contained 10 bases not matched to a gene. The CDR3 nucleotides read TGCGCCAGCAGCCTAAGTATCCCAGGGGGCCTGAACACTGAAGCTTTCTTT. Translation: CASSLSIPGGLNTEAFF.